These 27 T cell receptor beta chains were sequenced from one sample in a study of T cell responses to AZD1222 COVID-19 vaccine. This table comes from immunoSEQ multiplex PCR, and its TCRdb copy is limited to in-frame clones, with some not included. Here the sample spans 180,000 or so clones, roughly 94% being singletons. Specimen: peripheral blood, collected on day 0 of AZD1222 vaccination. These receptors were collected from an adult in good health.

V gene TRBV18 combines with J gene TRBJ2-1; 8 nucleotides align to TRBD2. V trimming: 5 bases; J trimming: 4 bases; junction bases outside the gene matches: 10. Per germline, CDR1 KGHSH and CDR2 LQKENI. The CDR3 spans 16 residues. CDR3 nucleotides: TGTGCCAGCTCAACCCGGGCTCAGCGGGGGTACAATGAGCAGTTCTTC. Its protein product is CASSTRAQRGYNEQFF.

The chain carries TRBV6-5 and TRBJ1-5; no clear D gene. V lost 5 bases and J lost 8, with 10 bases in between. The CDR3 runs to 12 residues. The germline CDR1 and CDR2 sequences are MNHEY and SVGAGI. The CDR3 DNA follows: TGTGCCAGCAGTCTAGTTTATGAGCCCCAGCATTTT. This sequence encodes CASSLVYEPQHF.

The chain recombines TRBV27 with TRBJ2-7; TRBD1 agrees at 10 bases. This CDR3 spans 13 amino acids. Germline CDR1 MNHEY, CDR2 SMNVEV (reference sequence). V trimming: 6 bases; J trimming: 11 bases; junction bases outside the gene matches: 10. DNA for the CDR3: TGTGCCAGCAGGCCTGGGACAGGGGTGTTAGAGTACTTC. It yields the protein CASRPGTGVLEYF.

Points on this clone: One end of the junction does not line up with germline, which may come from a read error. V usage is TRBV11-3 and J usage is TRBJ2-3; a possible D gene is TRBD1 (8 bases). Looked up from germline, CDR1 is SGHNT and CDR2 is YENEEA. This CDR3 region has 13 residues. CDR3 residues: CASSFDERDRINF. The CDR3 bases are TGTGCCAGCAGCTTCGACGAGCGGGACAGGATAAATTTT.

The chain joins TRBV27 to TRBJ1-1, with D hard to call. The CDR3 runs to 17 residues. V dropped 5 bases and J dropped 0 bases, with 19 bases sitting between them. CDR1 and CDR2 from the germline V gene are MNHEY and SMNVEV (reference sequence). CDR3: CASSLTVGLSMNTEAFF. The CDR3 nucleotides read TGTGCCAGCAGTCTAACGGTGGGCTTGAGTATGAACACTGAAGCTTTCTTT.

This clone has a single count. This rearrangement joins TRBV12-3 or TRBV12-4 to TRBJ1-1; D possibly corresponds to TRBD1 (6 bases). Trimming left V 5 bases short and J 10 bases short, with 11 bases between. The CDR3 is 11 amino acids. CDR3 in DNA: TGTGCCAGCAGTCCCGGGGGCGCAGCTTTCTTT. Residues: CASSPGGAAFF.

This chain joins TRBV21-1 and TRBJ1-5; TRBD1, the table's D call, lacks a check against the DNA. TRBV21-1 is deemed a pseudogene. The CDR3 length is 16 residues. The CDR3: CASSNRVLSLGQPQHF. The DNA of the CDR3 is TGTGCCAGCAGCAACAGGGTTTTGAGTTTGGGCCAGCCCCAGCATTTT.

The chain joins TRBV28 to TRBJ2-7, with 12 bases fitting TRBD2. V trimming: 7 bases; J trimming: 1 base; junction bases outside the gene matches: 5. CDR3 length equals 15 residues. Germline V gene sequence: CDR1 MDHEN, CDR2 SYDVKM. The CDR3 DNA follows: TGTGCCAGCAATCTAGCGGGAGGGTTGTCCTACGAGCAGTACTTC. Translated, it gives CASNLAGGLSYEQYF.

This rearrangement joins TRBV2 to TRBJ1-1; no definite D call. The CDR3 extends over 15 amino acids. Trimming took off 8 bases at V and 1 base at J, with 17 bases between the two ends. From germline, CDR1 is SNHLY and CDR2 FYNNEI. The CDR3 sequence is CASRVEWQQNTEAFF. For the CDR3, the DNA is TGTGCCAGCCGAGTGGAGTGGCAGCAGAACACTGAAGCTTTCTTT.

The chain uses TRBV6-6 and TRBJ2-7, with D perhaps given as TRBD1 or TRBD2 (5 bases each). Germline-derived CDR1 and CDR2 are MNHNY and SVGAGI (reference sequence). The CDR3 covers 16 residues. Deletions cut 2 bases from V and 0 bases from J, with 14 bases between. In nucleotides, the CDR3 is TGTGCCAGCAGTTACCTTAGGGACGCAAGCTCCTACGAGCAGTACTTC. Protein product: CASSYLRDASSYEQYF.

The chain joins TRBV30 to TRBJ1-6, with TRBD1 identical over 10 bases. Germline CDR1 GTSNPN, CDR2 SVGIG (reference sequence). The CDR3 loop spans 13 amino acids. CDR3 in DNA: TGTGCAAAATCGACAGGGGGCGATTCACCCCTCCACTTT. It is translated as CAKSTGGDSPLHF. The whole variable domain, remainder taken from reference TRBV30 and TRBJ1-6, is SQTIHQWPATLVQPVGSPLSLECTVEGTSNPNLYWYRQAAGRGLQLLFYSVGIGQISSEVPQNLSASRPQDRQFILSSKKLLLSDSGFYLCAKSTGGDSPLHFGNGTRLTVT.

The J gene is TRBJ1-1, the V gene TRBV3-1 (or the pseudogene TRBV3-2); 10 nucleotides line up with TRBD1. In germline, CDR1 is LGHDT, CDR2 YNNKEL (reference sequence). The CDR3 is 13 amino acids. Unmatched junction bases numbered 6, after V lost 4 bases and J lost 10 bases. The DNA of the CDR3 is TGTGCCAGCAGCCGGTTGGGACAGGGGATAGCTTTCTTT. Translated: CASSRLGQGIAFF.

The V gene is TRBV18, the J gene TRBJ2-1, with 7 bases lining up with TRBD2. The trim removed 8 bases at V and 10 bases at J, leaving 17 bases unmatched. CDR3 length: 15 amino acids. Germline V gives CDR1 KGHSH, CDR2 LQKENI. The CDR3 bases are TGTGCCAGCCGACGTAGACTAGCCGACAATGCGGAGCAGTTCTTC. Protein product: CASRRRLADNAEQFF. Complete variable domain (other parts from reference TRBV18 and TRBJ2-1): NAGVMQNPRHLVRRRGQEARLRCSPMKGHSHVYWYRQLPEEGLKFMVYLQKENIIDESGMPKERFSAEFPKEGPSILRIQQVVRGDSAAYFCASRRRLADNAEQFFGPGTRLTVL.

The V and J genes are TRBV2 and TRBJ2-2; TRBD2 matches 8 bases. This CDR3 is 17 amino acids long. J gave up 3 bases and V 0 bases, and 6 bases lay outside the gene matches. Germline loops: CDR1 SNHLY, CDR2 FYNNEI. The CDR3 region is CASSEALREEHTGELFF. In nucleotides, the CDR3 is TGTGCCAGCAGTGAAGCCTTGCGGGAGGAACACACCGGGGAGCTGTTTTTT.

CDR3 in amino acids: CASSFGTGTYEQYF. The CDR3 nucleotides are TGTGCCAGCAGCTTCGGGACAGGGACATACGAGCAGTACTTC. The V call is TRBV5-5, the J call TRBJ2-7; 9 bases align to TRBD1. The CDR3 is 14 residues long. V was pared by 2 bases and J by 4 bases, with 4 bases of the junction left unmatched. Germline loops: CDR1 SGHKS, CDR2 YYEKEE (reference sequence).

The V gene is TRBV3-1 (or the pseudogene TRBV3-2), the J gene TRBJ1-1, with D possibly matching TRBD1 (5 bases). Germline assignment: CDR1 LGHDT and CDR2 YNNKEL (reference sequence). The CDR3 loop spans 14 amino acids. Trimming took off 2 bases at V and 3 bases at J, with 10 bases between the two ends. In DNA form, the CDR3 reads TGTGCCAGCAGCCAAAGGGACCGAGACACTGAAGCTTTCTTT. Protein: CASSQRDRDTEAFF.

The J gene is TRBJ2-6, the V gene TRBV5-4, with 10 bases identical to TRBD1. Germline assignment: CDR1 SGHNT and CDR2 YYREEE (reference sequence). This CDR3 is built from 17 residues. J was trimmed by 4 bases and V by 4 bases; bases with no gene match: 8. CDR3 sequence reads: CASSVGQGISGANVLTF. CDR3 in DNA: TGTGCCAGCAGCGTGGGACAGGGGATTTCAGGGGCCAACGTCCTGACTTTC.

This rearrangement joins TRBV29-1 to TRBJ1-1, with D unclear. Germline CDR1 SQVTM, CDR2 ANQGSEA. The CDR3 spans 12 residues. Trimming took off 7 bases at V and 3 bases at J, with 12 bases between the two ends. CDR3 protein: CSANREDTEAFF. The CDR3 DNA sequence: TGCAGCGCTAACCGGGAGGACACTGAAGCTTTCTTT. Full variable domain (outside the CDR3, taken from reference TRBV29-1 and TRBJ1-1): SAVISQKPSRDICQRGTSLTIQCQVDSQVTMMFWYRQQPGQSLTLIATANQGSEATYESGFVIDKFPISRPNLTFSTLTVSNMSPEDSSIYLCSANREDTEAFFGQGTRLTVV.

V usage is TRBV29-1 and J usage is TRBJ2-2, with D maybe TRBD1 (6 bases). Trimming shortened V by 4 bases and J by 4 bases, and 13 bases separated the two germline ends. This CDR3 is built from 14 residues. The germline V gene encodes CDR1 SQVTM and CDR2 ANQGSEA. The CDR3 region is CSVGPRGPTGELFF. The CDR3 DNA reads as TGCAGCGTTGGACCCAGGGGTCCCACCGGGGAGCTGTTTTTT.

The sample holds one count of this clone. Other DNA sequences from this sample encode an identical CDR3 as well. CDR3 residues: CATSRGGKNTEAFF. CDR3 DNA: TGTGCCACCAGCAGAGGGGGAAAGAACACTGAAGCTTTCTTT. The chain joins TRBV15 to TRBJ1-1, with D unresolved. The CDR3 has 14 amino acids. Trimming pared 1 base from V and 1 base from J, leaving 7 bases between. Germline-derived CDR1 and CDR2 are LNHNV and YYDKDF (reference sequence).

This chain links TRBV7-9 with TRBJ1-1; no clear D gene. Germline values: CDR1 SEHNR, CDR2 FQNEAQ (reference sequence). The CDR3 runs to 11 residues. Trimming shortened V by 7 bases and J by 6 bases, and 9 bases separated the two germline ends. CDR3 loop: CASTLSSEAFF. Written as DNA, the CDR3 is TGTGCCAGCACCCTATCGTCTGAAGCTTTCTTT.

The count of this clone is one. The gene calls are TRBV6-4 and TRBJ2-1; 7 bases line up with TRBD2. Looked up from germline, CDR1 is MRHNA and CDR2 is SNTAGT. V trimming: 5 bases; J trimming: 7 bases; junction bases outside the gene matches: 8. The CDR3 length is 14 residues. The CDR3 nucleotides are TGTGCCAGCAGTCCCCGACTAGCTAGTAATGAGCAGTTCTTC. It yields the protein CASSPRLASNEQFF.

The V gene is TRBV12-3 or TRBV12-4, the J gene TRBJ1-5, with D uncertain. Trimming took 9 bases from V and 5 from J, leaving 14 bases between them. The CDR3 length is 13 residues. DNA of the CDR3: TGTGCCAGTGGCTCCTCCTCTGATCAGCCCCAGCATTTT. Translation gives CASGSSSDQPQHF.

The chain combines TRBV29-1 with TRBJ1-2, with 11 bases aligning to TRBD1. Germline values: CDR1 SQVTM, CDR2 ANQGSEA. This CDR3 is built from 16 residues. V dropped 5 bases and J dropped 11; count of bases not matched to a gene: 19. CDR3 DNA: TGCAGCGTTCCCCCCCGGACAGGGGGCGCTCCCATTGGGTACACCTTC. Translating gives CSVPPRTGGAPIGYTF.

This clone was seen just once. The genes are TRBV19 and TRBJ1-1, with 7 bases lining up with TRBD1. This CDR3 is 14 amino acids long. V was pared by 5 bases and J by 5 bases, with 8 bases of the junction left unmatched. Germline V gene sequence: CDR1 LNHDA, CDR2 SQIVND (reference sequence). The CDR3 spells CASSRQGRRTEAFF. The CDR3 DNA reads as TGTGCCAGTAGTCGACAGGGCCGGAGGACTGAAGCTTTCTTT.

The genes are TRBV29-1 and TRBJ2-1, with a weak D call TRBD1 (5 bases). The V end lost 7 bases, the J end lost 5 bases, and 15 bases lay between the germline ends. There are 13 residues in the CDR3. CDR1 SQVTM and CDR2 ANQGSEA come from the germline V gene. The CDR3 nucleotides are TGCAGCGGAGCGACAGCCAGCCACAATGAGCAGTTCTTC. Amino acids: CSGATASHNEQFF.

This clone showed up just once. The V and J genes are TRBV19 and TRBJ1-5; no firm D call. V was clipped by 9 bases and J by 6 bases, with 12 bases between them. The CDR3 sequence is 12 residues long. Germline values: CDR1 LNHDA, CDR2 SQIVND (reference sequence). The chain's CDR3 is CASGDGGQPQHF. The CDR3, as DNA: TGTGCCAGCGGCGATGGAGGTCAGCCCCAGCATTTT.